The present entry profiles one T cell receptor beta chain with its context. Its antigen is still unknown. This sample is part of a study of cytotoxic CD8 clonotypes in ibrutinib-treated CLL. Study-level information: About 25 partial and 2 complete responses; at median 68 months, roughly 14 remitted, approximately 12 progressed. Findings and limits, study-wide: Public clonotypes were uncommon and contracted or stayed stable on treatment.

The CDR3 runs 13 residues. Germline V gene sequence: CDR1 SEHNR, CDR2 FQNEAQ (reference sequence). V shed 5 bases and J shed 0 bases, with 8 bases lying between them. TCRdb keeps only in-frame clones here, not all; method: immunoSEQ multiplex PCR. This sample yields roughly 28,000 clones, of which 65% to 90% are seen a single time; approximately 8% belongs to the top ten. The chain links TRBV7-9 to TRBJ2-7, with a possible D match to TRBD2 (6 bases). The specimen comprised PBMCs, sampled after 24 months of ibrutinib treatment. The source of this sequence is a human donor with chronic lymphocytic leukemia. For the CDR3, the DNA is TGTGCCAGCAGCGGGGAGGTCTCCTACGAGCAGTACTTC. Protein: CASSGEVSYEQYF.